These 16 T cell receptor beta chains were sequenced from one sample in a study of control samples from healthy donors and cancer patients. Generated by immunoSEQ multiplex PCR, the TCRdb table keeps only in-frame clones and is missing some. The table includes about 140,000 clones, 85% to 95% detected once. The sequencing input was blood. These TCRs come from a man aged 35 to 55 in good health.

The V and J genes are TRBV12-3 or TRBV12-4 and TRBJ2-1; D unresolved. CDR3 length: 11 amino acids. Trimming pared 5 bases from V and 5 bases from J, leaving 4 bases between. For the CDR3, the DNA is TGTGCCAGCAGTCCAGACAATGAGCAGTTCTTC. The encoded protein is CASSPDNEQFF.

DNA of the CDR3: TGTGCCAGCTCCCCCTGGGGGGGGATCCCAGGCAATCAGCCCCAGCATTTT. Protein sequence: CASSPWGGIPGNQPQHF. The chain combines TRBV18 with TRBJ1-5; D might be TRBD1 (5 bases). The ends were cut back, 6 bases at V and 2 bases at J, with 20 bases in the middle. Germline V gene data show CDR1 as KGHSH and CDR2 as LQKENI. The CDR3 sequence is 17 residues long.

This clone was found once. The chain has TRBV5-4 and TRBJ2-4; D unresolved. Per germline, CDR1 SGHNT and CDR2 YYREEE (reference sequence). The V end was cut by 0 bases, the J end by 0 bases, with 10 bases between. There are 16 residues in the CDR3. CDR3 sequence reads: CASSLGQSAAKNIQYF. The CDR3 DNA is TGTGCCAGCAGCTTGGGGCAGTCCGCAGCCAAAAACATTCAGTACTTC.

This chain connects TRBV9 to TRBJ2-5; D gene uncertain. Trimming pared 0 bases from V and 2 bases from J, leaving 11 bases between. This CDR3 has 15 amino acids. Looked up from germline, CDR1 is SGDLS and CDR2 is YYNGEE. For the CDR3, the DNA is TGTGCCAGCAGCGTAGCAGCAGTTCAGCAAGAGACCCAGTACTTC. This encodes CASSVAAVQQETQYF. The variable domain in full, with the rest retrieved from reference TRBV9 and TRBJ2-5, is DSGVTQTPKHLITATGQRVTLRCSPRSGDLSVYWYQQSLDQGLQFLIQYYNGEERAKGNILERFSAQQFPDLHSELNLSSLELGDSALYFCASSVAAVQQETQYFGPGTRLLVL.

This chain uses TRBV6-5 with TRBJ2-7, with 7 positions matching TRBD1. This CDR3 spans 13 amino acids. Germline V lookup: CDR1 MNHEY, CDR2 SVGAGI. Trimming removed 5 bases from V and 6 bases from J; junction bases left unmatched: 7. The CDR3 DNA follows: TGTGCCAGCAGTCCAACAGGGGCCGGCGAGCAGTACTTC. This gives the protein CASSPTGAGEQYF.

The CDR3 coding sequence is TGTGCCAGCTCACCCGAGATGAACACTGAAGCTTTCTTT. This translates into CASSPEMNTEAFF. The rearrangement joins TRBV18 to TRBJ1-1; D remains ambiguous. In germline, CDR1 is KGHSH, CDR2 LQKENI. V lost 3 bases and J 0 bases, leaving 5 bases between the germline ends. The CDR3 is 13 residues long. The entire variable domain, with the rest obtained from reference TRBV18 and TRBJ1-1, is as follows: NAGVMQNPRHLVRRRGQEARLRCSPMKGHSHVYWYRQLPEEGLKFMVYLQKENIIDESGMPKERFSAEFPKEGPSILRIQQVVRGDSAAYFCASSPEMNTEAFFGQGTRLTVV.

The chain employs TRBV5-1 and TRBJ1-2; a weak D match, TRBD1 (5 bases). The germline CDR1 and CDR2 sequences are SGHRS and YFSETQ. This CDR3 is 13 amino acids long. The V gene lost 2 bases and the J gene lost 8 bases, with 13 bases spanning the gap. CDR3 region: CASSFAGGKGYTF. The CDR3 DNA reads as TGCGCCAGCAGCTTCGCGGGGGGGAAAGGCTACACCTTC.

V gene TRBV6-5 combines with J gene TRBJ1-4; D gene ambiguous. The CDR3 sequence is 13 residues long. Germline V gives CDR1 MNHEY, CDR2 SVGAGI. V lost 8 bases, J lost 6 bases, and 13 bases lay in between. The CDR3 DNA reads as TGTGCCAGCTCACATAGCCAGGATGAAAAACTGTTTTTT. Encoded protein: CASSHSQDEKLFF.

The sample holds one count of this clone. The chain joins TRBV16 to TRBJ1-1; 9 nucleotides agree with TRBD1. The length of the CDR3 is 17 residues. V lost 1 base to trimming and J lost 4 bases; unmatched junction nucleotides: 10. Germline lookup yields CDR1 KGHSY and CDR2 FQNENV. For the CDR3, the DNA is TGTGCCAGCAGCCAATGGCGACAGGGGGTCCAGGTCACTGAAGCTTTCTTT. Protein: CASSQWRQGVQVTEAFF.

The chain joins TRBV20-1 to TRBJ1-3; D gene ambiguous. CDR1 and CDR2 from the germline V gene are DFQATT and SNEGSKA (reference sequence). The ends were cut back, 5 bases at V and 4 bases at J, with 6 bases in the middle. The CDR3 consists of 11 residues. The CDR3 DNA reads TGCAGTGCTTTCAGAGGAAACACCATATATTTT. Its translation: CSAFRGNTIYF.

J is TRBJ1-4 and V is TRBV5-1; D is undetermined. Trimming cost V 4 bases and J 0 bases, with 10 bases left between them. Per germline, CDR1 SGHRS and CDR2 YFSETQ. CDR3 length: 15 residues. The CDR3 is CASSVGQTTNEKLFF. CDR3 sequence (DNA): TGCGCCAGCAGCGTCGGGCAGACAACTAATGAAAAACTGTTTTTT.

The rearrangement links TRBV9 to TRBJ2-1; either TRBD1 or TRBD2 may fit D (6 bases each). CDR1 is SGDLS, CDR2 YYNGEE, per germline. V was clipped by 4 bases and J by 11 bases, with 13 bases between them. The CDR3 spans 12 residues. The CDR3 sequence is CASSTSGGQQFF. The CDR3 bases are TGTGCCAGCAGCACAAGTGGGGGGCAGCAGTTCTTC.

The chain couples TRBV10-3 to TRBJ1-2; the D is unclear. V gave up 2 bases and J gave up 4 bases, with 8 bases separating them. This CDR3 comprises 13 residues. Germline loops: CDR1 ENHRY, CDR2 SYGVKD. This chain's CDR3 is CAISERGLYGYTF. The CDR3 coding sequence is TGTGCCATCAGTGAGCGAGGGCTCTATGGCTACACCTTC.

The rearrangement links TRBV4-3 to TRBJ2-1, with D perhaps being TRBD1 or TRBD2 (6 bases each). Germline V gene data show CDR1 as LGHNA and CDR2 as YSLEER. V was pared by 3 bases and J by 6 bases, with 24 bases between. The CDR3 has 18 amino acids. The CDR3 spells CASSQARLGGRGSNEQFF. For the CDR3, the DNA is TGCGCCAGCAGCCAGGCAAGATTGGGGGGCAGGGGTAGCAATGAGCAGTTCTTC.

This clone was recorded once. This sequence joins TRBV2 and TRBJ2-5; possibly TRBD2 for D (7 bases). Germline CDR1 is SNHLY and CDR2 is FYNNEI. With 7 bases removed from V and 6 bases from J, the gap between germline ends came to 18 bases. This CDR3 spans 14 amino acids. This CDR3 is CASMARGDMQTQYF. The CDR3 DNA follows: TGTGCCAGCATGGCCCGGGGGGACATGCAGACCCAGTACTTC.

The V and J genes are TRBV11-3 and TRBJ2-3; tentatively, D is TRBD1 (6 bases). CDR3 length: 13 amino acids. V gave up 6 bases and J gave up 5 bases, with 12 bases separating them. Germline CDR1 and CDR2: SGHNT and YENEEA. CDR3 sequence (DNA): TGTGCCAGCAGGACCCACAGGGAAGATACGCAGTATTTT. Translated, it gives CASRTHREDTQYF.